This TCR beta chain is from a study of blood T cell repertoires in COVID-19. In the case of this clone: Mismatch with germline at one junction end may stem from a read error.

Only in-frame clones appear in the TCRdb table, and some are missing; sequencing was by immunoSEQ multiplex PCR. The sample consists of about 88,000 clones, approximately 89% of them appearing once. Germline CDR1 and CDR2: MNHNS and SASEGT. CDR3 length: 13 amino acids. The sample taken for sequencing was peripheral blood. This TCR was recovered from a woman of 80 years or more with active COVID-19. The gene calls are TRBV6-1 and TRBJ1-5; D call uncertain. The CDR3 here is CASSEVTNQPQHF. The DNA of the CDR3 is TGTGCCAGCAGTGAAGTTACTAATCAACCCCAGCATTTT.